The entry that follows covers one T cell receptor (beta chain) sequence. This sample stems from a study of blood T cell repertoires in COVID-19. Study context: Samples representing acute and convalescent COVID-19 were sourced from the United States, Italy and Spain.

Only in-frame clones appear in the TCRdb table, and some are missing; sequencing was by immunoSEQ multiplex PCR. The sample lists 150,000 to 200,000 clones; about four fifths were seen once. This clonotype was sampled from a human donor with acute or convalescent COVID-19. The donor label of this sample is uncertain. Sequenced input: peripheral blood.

The CDR3 reads CASSVGVAGVHNEQFF. CDR3 nucleotides: TGTGCCAGCAGCGTAGGGGTCGCGGGGGTTCACAATGAGCAGTTCTTC. This chain links TRBV9 with TRBJ2-1, with 7 bases that match TRBD2. The CDR3 has 16 amino acids. Germline values: CDR1 SGDLS, CDR2 YYNGEE. V lost 0 bases and J lost 5; bases outside the gene matches: 8. Full variable domain (rest looked up from reference TRBV9 and TRBJ2-1): DSGVTQTPKHLITATGQRVTLRCSPRSGDLSVYWYQQSLDQGLQFLIQYYNGEERAKGNILERFSAQQFPDLHSELNLSSLELGDSALYFCASSVGVAGVHNEQFFGPGTRLTVL.